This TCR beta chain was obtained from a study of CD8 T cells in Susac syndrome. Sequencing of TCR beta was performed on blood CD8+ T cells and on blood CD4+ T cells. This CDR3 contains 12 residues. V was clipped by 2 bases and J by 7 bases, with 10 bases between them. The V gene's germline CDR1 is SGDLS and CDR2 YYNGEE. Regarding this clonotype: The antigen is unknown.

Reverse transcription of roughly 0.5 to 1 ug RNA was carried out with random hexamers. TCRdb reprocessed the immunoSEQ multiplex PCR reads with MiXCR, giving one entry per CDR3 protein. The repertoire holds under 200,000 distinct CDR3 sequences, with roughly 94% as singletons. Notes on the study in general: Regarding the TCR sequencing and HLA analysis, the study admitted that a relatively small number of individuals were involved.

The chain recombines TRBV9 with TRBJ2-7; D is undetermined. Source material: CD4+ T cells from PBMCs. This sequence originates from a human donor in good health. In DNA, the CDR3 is TGTGCCAGCAGCGTTGATGGACGAGAGCAGTACTTC. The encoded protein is CASSVDGREQYF.